Below are 18 T cell receptor beta chains sequenced from a single sample in a study of graft-versus-host responses after intestinal transplantation. The table came from immunoSEQ multiplex PCR; TCRdb's copy has only in-frame clones and leaves some out. Here the sample spans around 100,000 clones, roughly 90% being singletons. Antigens of these TCRs are unknown. The source material was unstimulated CD4+ T cells sorted from spleen or lymph node cells, sampled before transplant. All receptors come from a human donor who was the organ donor for an intestinal transplant.

The rearrangement uses TRBV9 and TRBJ1-1; D not resolved. Germline V gene data show CDR1 as SGDLS and CDR2 as YYNGEE. V lost 4 bases to trimming and J lost 1 base, with 14 bases between them. The CDR3 has 15 amino acids. CDR3 sequence (DNA): TGTGCCAGCAGCACGCTGACGGGGAGGAACACTGAAGCTTTCTTT. This sequence encodes CASSTLTGRNTEAFF.

This sequence joins TRBV5-4 and TRBJ2-1; 9 nucleotides agree with TRBD2. Germline V gives CDR1 SGHNT, CDR2 YYREEE (reference sequence). The CDR3 totals 15 residues. Trimming took 0 bases from V and 4 from J; bases not matched to a gene: 2. This CDR3 is CASSLAAGGYNEQFF. CDR3 coding DNA: TGTGCCAGCAGCTTGGCTGCGGGGGGGTACAATGAGCAGTTCTTC.

The CDR3: CASVVRGDYGYTF. The DNA for the CDR3 is TGTGCCAGCGTCGTCAGGGGGGACTATGGCTACACCTTC. V usage is TRBV2 and J usage is TRBJ1-2, with 7 bases that match TRBD1. CDR1 and CDR2 (germline): SNHLY, FYNNEI. The CDR3 has 13 amino acids. The J segment lost 3 bases and the V segment lost 8 bases, leaving 6 bases of the junction unmatched. The full variable domain, completed using reference TRBV2 and TRBJ1-2, is EPEVTQTPSHQVTQMGQEVILRCVPISNHLYFYWYRQILGQKVEFLVSFYNNEISEKSEIFDDQFSVERPDGSNFTLKIRSTKLEDSAMYFCASVVRGDYGYTFGSGTRLTVV.

The genes are TRBV2 and TRBJ2-2; no firm D call. The CDR3 contains 15 residues. CDR1 and CDR2 (germline): SNHLY, FYNNEI. Trimming removed 1 base at V and 2 bases at J, with 8 bases between. The CDR3: CASSEGILNTGELFF. The DNA of the CDR3 is TGTGCCAGCAGTGAAGGAATCTTAAACACCGGGGAGCTGTTTTTT.

This clone came up a few times. The V call is TRBV10-3, the J call TRBJ1-5; maybe TRBD1 (5 bases). V lost 2 bases to trimming and J lost 2 bases, with 7 bases between them. The CDR3 totals 14 residues. Germline V gene data show CDR1 as ENHRY and CDR2 as SYGVKD. The CDR3 loop is CAISEGAGNQPQHF. As DNA, the CDR3 is TGTGCCATCAGTGAGGGGGCAGGCAATCAGCCCCAGCATTTT.

The chain joins TRBV7-3 to TRBJ2-1; 12 bases line up with TRBD2. Trimming took 6 bases from V and 9 from J; bases not matched to a gene: 9. The CDR3 loop spans 15 amino acids. Germline V gene data show CDR1 as SGHTA and CDR2 as FQGTGA. For the CDR3, the DNA is TGTGCCAGCAGGACCCTAGCGGGGGGGCCGGGTGAGCAGTTCTTC. Residues: CASRTLAGGPGEQFF. The variable domain in full, with the rest retrieved from reference TRBV7-3 and TRBJ2-1, is GAGVSQTPSNKVTEKGKYVELRCDPISGHTALYWYRQSLGQGPEFLIYFQGTGAADDSGLPNDRFFAVRPEGSVSTLKIQRTERGDSAVYLCASRTLAGGPGEQFFGPGTRLTVL.

V gene TRBV7-2 combines with J gene TRBJ2-3; 10 bases are shared with TRBD2. The CDR3 is 16 residues long. Trimming at V came to 2 bases and at J to 6 bases, leaving 8 bases not matched to a gene. Germline V gene sequence: CDR1 SGHTA, CDR2 FQGNSA. DNA of the CDR3: TGTGCCAGCAGCTTAAGTAGCGGGGGGACATGGGATACGCAGTATTTT. It translates to CASSLSSGGTWDTQYF.

This clone appeared a single time. The chain links TRBV19 to TRBJ1-2, with 12 bases identical to TRBD1. The CDR3 spans 17 residues. After removal of 6 bases from V and 3 bases from J, the junction contained 11 bases not matched to a gene. Per the germline V gene, CDR1 is LNHDA and CDR2 is SQIVND (reference sequence). The CDR3 sequence: CASRNPGTGGPYYGYTF. The DNA for the CDR3 is TGTGCCAGTAGAAATCCCGGGACAGGGGGCCCCTACTATGGCTACACCTTC.

The chain employs TRBV30 and TRBJ1-1, with no clear D. V was cut by 4 bases and J by 5 bases, with 8 bases left in between. Germline lookup yields CDR1 GTSNPN and CDR2 SVGIG (reference sequence). The CDR3 loop spans 11 amino acids. The CDR3 here is CAWIGRTEAFF. CDR3 nucleotides: TGTGCCTGGATCGGGCGTACTGAAGCTTTCTTT.

The rearrangement joins TRBV28 to TRBJ1-5; unclear D gene. There are 13 residues in the CDR3. V lost 8 bases to trimming and J lost 9 bases, with 17 bases between them. Germline V gene sequence: CDR1 MDHEN, CDR2 SYDVKM. The CDR3 bases are TGTGCCAGCCAAGAAGACATTGCTCGGCCCCAGCATTTT. Its translation is CASQEDIARPQHF.

V is TRBV10-1 and J is TRBJ2-3; no reliable D call. Germline CDR1 WNHNN, CDR2 SYGVQD (reference sequence). The CDR3 spans 16 residues. V shed 0 bases and J shed 4 bases, with 14 bases lying between them. CDR3 in amino acids: CASSESSARPSDTQYF. CDR3 sequence (DNA): TGCGCCAGCAGTGAGTCGAGTGCACGTCCATCAGATACGCAGTATTTT.

V is TRBV14 and J is TRBJ2-1, with D possibly TRBD1 on 5 matching bases. Trimming shortened V by 4 bases and J by 10 bases, and 20 bases separated the two germline ends. There are 15 residues in the CDR3. CDR1 is SGHDN, CDR2 FVKESK, per germline. Written as DNA, the CDR3 is TGTGCCAGCAGCCCCAAAATAGGTAGGGGCATGGAGCAGTTCTTC. Translation gives CASSPKIGRGMEQFF.

V is TRBV5-4 and J is TRBJ2-5; D may correspond to TRBD1 or TRBD2 (6 bases each). The CDR3 is 15 amino acids. Trimming pared 3 bases from V and 1 base from J, leaving 13 bases between. Looked up from germline, CDR1 is SGHNT and CDR2 is YYREEE (reference sequence). CDR3 in DNA: TGTGCCAGCAGCTACCGACGGGGGCCCCAAGAGACCCAGTACTTC. Translated, it gives CASSYRRGPQETQYF.

The chain recombines TRBV28 with TRBJ2-2; the match to TRBD1 covers 7 bases. The CDR3 length is 17 residues. J was trimmed by 2 bases and V by 4 bases; bases with no gene match: 10. Germline CDR1 reads MDHEN; CDR2 reads SYDVKM. This CDR3 reads CASSSGGWAVNTGELFF. CDR3 bases: TGTGCCAGCAGTTCAGGGGGTTGGGCGGTTAACACCGGGGAGCTGTTTTTT. Looking up the rest from reference TRBV28 and TRBJ2-2 gives the full variable domain: DVKVTQSSRYLVKRTGEKVFLECVQDMDHENMFWYRQDPGLGLRLIYFSYDVKMKEKGDIPEGYSVSREKKERFSLILESASTNQTSMYLCASSSGGWAVNTGELFFGEGSRLTVL.

This CDR3 is CASSQDLGNQPQHF. The CDR3 region has the DNA TGCGCCAGCAGCCAAGATCTAGGCAATCAGCCCCAGCATTTT. The rearrangement links TRBV4-1 to TRBJ1-5; no reliable D call. CDR3 length equals 14 residues. V shed 0 bases and J shed 2 bases, with 5 bases lying between them. Germline CDR1 MGHRA, CDR2 YSYEKL.

The CDR3 protein is CASSLAGTGDTEAFF. CDR3 nucleotides: TGTGCCAGCAGCTTGGCGGGGACAGGGGACACTGAAGCTTTCTTT. The V gene is TRBV5-6, the J gene TRBJ1-1, with 10 bases identical to TRBD1. The CDR3 extends over 15 amino acids. Germline V gene lookup returns CDR1 SGHDT and CDR2 YYEEEE. The V segment lost 0 bases and the J segment 3 bases; nucleotides outside the gene matches: 2.

The chain couples TRBV2 to TRBJ2-1, with D maybe TRBD2 (5 bases). This CDR3 spans 10 amino acids. Germline V CDR1 and CDR2: SNHLY, FYNNEI. In DNA form, the CDR3 reads TGTGCTAGCGCCAAGGTTGAGCAGTTCTTC. Protein sequence: CASAKVEQFF.

This sequence joins TRBV5-6 and TRBJ1-5; no definite D call. The CDR3 runs to 12 residues. V gave up 1 base and J gave up 8 bases, with 7 bases separating them. Germline-derived CDR1 and CDR2 are SGHDT and YYEEEE. CDR3 in DNA: TGTGCCAGCAGCTTGCCTGGAGAGCCCCAGCATTTT. This gives the protein CASSLPGEPQHF. Filled out from reference TRBV5-6 and TRBJ1-5, the complete variable domain reads DAGVTQSPTHLIKTRGQQVTLRCSPKSGHDTVSWYQQALGQGPQFIFQYYEEEERQRGNFPDRFSGHQFPNYSSELNVNALLLGDSALYLCASSLPGEPQHFGDGTRLSIL.